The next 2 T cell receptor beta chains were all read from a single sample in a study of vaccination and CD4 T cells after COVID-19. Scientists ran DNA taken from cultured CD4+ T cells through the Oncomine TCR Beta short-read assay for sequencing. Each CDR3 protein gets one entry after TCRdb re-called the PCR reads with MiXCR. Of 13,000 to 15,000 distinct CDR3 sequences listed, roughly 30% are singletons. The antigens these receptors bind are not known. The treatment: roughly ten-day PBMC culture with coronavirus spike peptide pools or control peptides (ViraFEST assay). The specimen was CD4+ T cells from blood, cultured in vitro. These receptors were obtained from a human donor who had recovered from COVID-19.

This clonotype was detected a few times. CDR3 DNA: TGCGCCAGCAGCCGGGACAGGGCGAGGTGGGCCCAGTACTTC. Protein sequence: CASSRDRARWAQYF. The chain has TRBV5-1 and TRBJ2-5; the match to TRBD1 covers 9 bases. Trimming removed 4 bases from V and 9 bases from J; junction bases left unmatched: 10. Per the germline V gene, CDR1 is SGHRS and CDR2 is YFSETQ. The CDR3 covers 14 residues.

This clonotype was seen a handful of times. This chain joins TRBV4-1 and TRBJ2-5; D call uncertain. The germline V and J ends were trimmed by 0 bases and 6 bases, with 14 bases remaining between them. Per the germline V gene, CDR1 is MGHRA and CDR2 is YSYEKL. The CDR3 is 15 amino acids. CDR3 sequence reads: CASSQESSVMKTQYF. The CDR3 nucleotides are TGCGCCAGCAGCCAAGAATCGTCAGTAATGAAGACCCAGTACTTC.